The rows below give T cell receptor beta chains drawn from one sample of a study of blood T cell repertoires in COVID-19. The repertoire was sequenced with immunoSEQ multiplex PCR; TCRdb's copy has only in-frame clones and lacks some. The sample has approximately 92,000 clones, approximately 70% seen once. Sequencing used peripheral blood. The receptors were gathered from a woman aged 60 to 75 in a cohort sampled during active or convalescent COVID-19. Both conserved end residues are part of each CDR3. D genes are given only for firm matches. Expanded clones get a size class; other rows say once, few or many, or leave the size out.

J gene: TRBJ1-5
V gene: TRBV2
D gene: TRBD1
clone size: few
CDR3 protein: CASRIQGALNQPQHF
CDR3 DNA: TGTGCCAGCAGGATCCAGGGGGCCCTCAATCAGCCCCAGCATTTT

J gene: TRBJ2-1
V gene: TRBV3-1/TRBV3-2
D gene: -
clone size: few
CDR3 protein: CASSQDAGTYNEQFF
CDR3 DNA: TGTGCCAGCAGCCAAGATGCAGGGACCTACAATGAGCAGTTCTTC

J gene: TRBJ1-4
V gene: TRBV5-1
D gene: -
clone size: few
CDR3 protein: CASSTQGFSEKLFF
CDR3 DNA: TGCGCCAGCAGCACCCAGGGGTTTAGTGAAAAACTGTTTTTT

J gene: TRBJ2-7
V gene: TRBV5-8
D gene: -
clone size: -
CDR3 protein: CASSLYAFQTYEQYF
CDR3 DNA: TGTGCCAGCAGCTTGTACGCCTTCCAGACCTACGAGCAGTACTTC

J gene: TRBJ1-1
V gene: TRBV7-2
D gene: -
clone size: -
CDR3 protein: CASSLVGGNTEAFF
CDR3 DNA: TGTGCCAGCAGCTTAGTGGGGGGGAATACTGAAGCTTTCTTT

J gene: TRBJ1-2
V gene: TRBV28
D gene: -
clone size: -
CDR3 protein: CASTARDRPQYGYTF
CDR3 DNA: TGTGCCAGCACCGCTAGAGACAGGCCCCAATATGGCTACACCTTC

J gene: TRBJ2-7
V gene: TRBV19
D gene: TRBD1
clone size: -
CDR3 protein: CASSALPGQGQDEQYF
CDR3 DNA: TGTGCCAGTAGTGCCCTCCCGGGACAGGGACAGGACGAGCAGTACTTC

J gene: TRBJ2-3
V gene: TRBV28
D gene: -
clone size: -
CDR3 protein: CASSLAGSRGDTQYF
CDR3 DNA: TGTGCCAGCAGTTTAGCGGGGTCGCGGGGAGATACGCAGTATTTT

J gene: TRBJ2-5
V gene: TRBV7-2
D gene: TRBD2
clone size: -
CDR3 protein: CASSSGGVETQYF
CDR3 DNA: TGTGCCAGCAGCTCGGGGGGGGTGGAGACCCAGTACTTC

J gene: TRBJ2-6
V gene: TRBV10-1
D gene: -
clone size: -
CDR3 protein: CASSDRAGANVLTF
CDR3 DNA: TGCGCCAGCAGTGACAGGGCTGGGGCCAACGTCCTGACTTTC

J gene: TRBJ1-3
V gene: TRBV4-3
D gene: TRBD1
clone size: -
CDR3 protein: CASSQDRGLGSLAF
CDR3 DNA: TGCGCCAGCAGCCAAGATAGGGGGCTTGGCAGTTTGGCTTTT